The 26 T cell receptor beta chains reported below all come from one sample, sequenced in a study of CD8 T cells in ankylosing spondylitis. Each CDR3 protein gets one entry after TCRdb re-called the 5' RACE reads with MiXCR. The table lists roughly 230,000 distinct CDR3 sequences, 7% to 10% of them singletons. Input material: blood, either unsorted or a sorted T cell fraction (not recorded which). These receptors all stem from a female donor with ankylosing spondylitis or in good health (not recorded which).

This clonotype was detected ten times or more. This chain connects TRBV28 to TRBJ2-7; D is undetermined. Germline-derived CDR1 and CDR2 are MDHEN and SYDVKM. Between the trimmed V and J ends, which lost 5 bases and 0 bases, there was a span of 8 bases. The CDR3 has 13 amino acids. CDR3 sequence reads: CASSTRRSYEQYF. The CDR3 DNA reads TGTGCCAGCAGTACCCGTCGCTCCTACGAGCAGTACTTC.

This clonotype appeared many times. The rearrangement uses TRBV12-3 or TRBV12-4 and TRBJ2-3, with 8 bases matching TRBD2. J lost 6 bases, V lost 5 bases, and 7 bases had no gene match. The CDR3 sequence is 14 residues long. CDR3 amino acids: CASSRGGEWDTQYF. The CDR3 DNA sequence: TGTGCCAGCAGTCGGGGGGGGGAATGGGATACGCAGTATTTT.

This clonotype was found many times. The chain has TRBV5-1 and TRBJ2-1; TRBD1 might be the D (6 bases). Germline values: CDR1 SGHRS, CDR2 YFSETQ. V lost 1 base and J lost 8, with 16 bases in between. There are 15 residues in the CDR3. The CDR3 DNA follows: TGCGCCAGCAGCTTGACCCTACAGGGTGCGGATGAGCAGTTCTTC. This codes for CASSLTLQGADEQFF. Based on the CDR3 plus reference TRBV5-1 and TRBJ2-1, the full variable domain is KAGVTQTPRYLIKTRGQQVTLSCSPISGHRSVSWYQQTPGQGLQFLFEYFSETQRNKGNFPGRFSGRQFSNSRSEMNVSTLELGDSALYLCASSLTLQGADEQFFGPGTRLTVL.

Many counts were recorded for this clonotype. The chain couples TRBV5-6 to TRBJ2-7, with D maybe TRBD1 (7 bases). From germline, CDR1 is SGHDT and CDR2 YYEEEE. The CDR3 consists of 13 residues. Trimming removed 4 bases from V and 3 bases from J, with 11 bases in between. The CDR3 DNA sequence: TGTGCCAGCAGCGCGGGACAGTTCTACGAGCAGTACTTC. Translation: CASSAGQFYEQYF.

The table lists this clonotype with many counts. The chain is built from TRBV5-5 and TRBJ2-1, with 11 bases matching TRBD2. Unmatched junction bases numbered 7, after V lost 0 bases and J lost 5 bases. This CDR3 contains 17 residues. Germline V lookup: CDR1 SGHKS, CDR2 YYEKEE (reference sequence). CDR3: CASSLGVAGGFNNEQFF. The CDR3 bases are TGTGCCAGCAGCTTGGGTGTAGCGGGAGGGTTCAACAATGAGCAGTTCTTC.

This clonotype was seen ten or more times. The chain joins TRBV1 to TRBJ2-7. TRBV1 counts as a pseudogene. This CDR3 is 13 amino acids long. For the CDR3, the DNA is TGCACCAGCAGCCAAAAGACGGAGAACGAGCAGTACTTC. Translation: CTSSQKTENEQYF.

This clonotype was observed at least ten times. The chain is built from TRBV18 and TRBJ2-4, with a tentative D call TRBD2 (5 bases). Germline CDR1 KGHSH, CDR2 LQKENI. With 5 bases removed from V and 8 bases from J, the gap between germline ends came to 19 bases. The CDR3 consists of 15 residues. The CDR3 is CASSSTSTTGDIQYF. The DNA for the CDR3 is TGTGCCAGCTCATCTACATCAACTACCGGGGACATTCAGTACTTC.

This sequence joins TRBV7-2 and TRBJ2-1; 13 bases agree with TRBD2. This CDR3 is 14 amino acids long. From germline, CDR1 is SGHTA and CDR2 FQGNSA. After removal of 6 bases from V and 7 bases from J, the junction contained 3 bases not matched to a gene. CDR3 residues: CASRGLAGMNEQFF. DNA of the CDR3: TGTGCCAGCAGGGGACTAGCGGGGATGAATGAGCAGTTCTTC.

This clonotype has a count of ten or more. V and J are TRBV14 and TRBJ2-1, with 10 bases that match TRBD2. V lost 4 bases and J lost 7; bases outside the gene matches: 10. Per the germline V gene, CDR1 is SGHDN and CDR2 is FVKESK. This CDR3 comprises 16 residues. The CDR3 coding sequence is TGTGCCAGCAGCCCGTTACTAGCGGGACCCCTGAATGAGCAGTTCTTC. The encoded protein is CASSPLLAGPLNEQFF.

Many counts were recorded for this clonotype. This chain links TRBV10-3 with TRBJ2-1; 7 bases fit TRBD2. The ends lost 4 bases at V and 1 base at J; junction bases unmatched: 16. The CDR3 contains 19 residues. CDR1 is ENHRY, CDR2 SYGVKD, per germline. The CDR3 protein is CAISGTRVGPSGSYNEQFF. Written as DNA, the CDR3 is TGTGCCATCAGTGGGACTAGAGTGGGCCCGTCGGGATCCTACAATGAGCAGTTCTTC.

This clonotype was picked up many times. The rearrangement joins TRBV20-1 to TRBJ2-3; D gene ambiguous. CDR1 is DFQATT, CDR2 SNEGSKA, per germline (reference sequence). The CDR3 covers 13 residues. Trimming took 1 base from V and 9 from J, leaving 14 bases between them. The CDR3 DNA reads as TGCAGTGCTAGAGGGGGTGGCGCCGGGACGCAGTATTTT. The encoded protein is CSARGGGAGTQYF.

This clonotype was counted ten times or more. The V gene is TRBV7-2, the J gene TRBJ1-1; TRBD1 agrees at 9 bases. This CDR3 is 15 amino acids long. V dropped 3 bases and J dropped 0; count of bases not matched to a gene: 2. CDR1 is SGHTA and CDR2 is FQGNSA in the germline V gene. The CDR3 DNA reads TGTGCCAGCAGCTTGGGGGACAGGGTGAACACTGAAGCTTTCTTT. Protein product: CASSLGDRVNTEAFF.

The rearrangement joins TRBV11-3 to TRBJ2-1; 9 nucleotides line up with TRBD2. Germline V gene sequence: CDR1 SGHNT, CDR2 YENEEA. V shed 0 bases, J shed 5 bases, and the junction held 8 bases outside the gene matches. This CDR3 is 17 amino acids long. CDR3: CASSLEGAGGPDNEQFF. DNA of the CDR3: TGTGCCAGCAGCTTAGAAGGGGCGGGAGGGCCGGACAATGAGCAGTTCTTC. Full variable domain (rest looked up from reference TRBV11-3 and TRBJ2-1): EAGVVQSPRYKIIEKKQPVAFWCNPISGHNTLYWYLQNLGQGPELLIRYENEEAVDDSQLPKDRFSAERLKGVDSTLKIQPAELGDSAVYLCASSLEGAGGPDNEQFFGPGTRLTVL.

This clonotype was counted many times. The gene calls are TRBV20-1 and TRBJ1-5; no clear D gene. The CDR3 spans 12 residues. Germline CDR1 is DFQATT and CDR2 is SNEGSKA (reference sequence). Trimming took 3 bases from V and 0 from J, leaving 3 bases between them. CDR3 in amino acids: CSASYSNQPQHF. In DNA form, the CDR3 reads TGCAGTGCTAGTTATAGCAATCAGCCCCAGCATTTT.

This clonotype was observed at least ten times. The gene calls are TRBV5-1 and TRBJ2-1; weak D call: TRBD2 (6 bases). The germline CDR1 and CDR2 sequences are SGHRS and YFSETQ. The CDR3 loop spans 15 amino acids. Trimming cost V 4 bases and J 8 bases, with 19 bases left between them. CDR3 sequence reads: CASSRPGLRDDEQFF. The CDR3 coding sequence is TGCGCCAGCAGCCGACCGGGACTGCGGGACGATGAGCAGTTCTTC.

In DNA form, the CDR3 reads TGCAGTGCGGGGGCAGGGGGCGCGGGCTACACCTTC. Residues: CSAGAGGAGYTF. The chain combines TRBV20-1 with TRBJ1-2; 8 nucleotides line up with TRBD1. The CDR3 covers 12 residues. The J segment lost 8 bases and the V segment lost 6 bases, leaving 8 bases of the junction unmatched. The V gene's germline CDR1 is DFQATT and CDR2 SNEGSKA (reference sequence).

This clonotype was observed at least ten times. The V gene is TRBV20-1, the J gene TRBJ2-5; D not resolved. Trimming left V 5 bases short and J 3 bases short, with 13 bases between. Germline CDR1 and CDR2: DFQATT and SNEGSKA (reference sequence). This CDR3 is 13 amino acids long. The CDR3 sequence: CSAPPDGEETQYF. As DNA, the CDR3 is TGCAGTGCTCCCCCGGACGGAGAAGAGACCCAGTACTTC.

This clonotype was recorded many times. V and J are TRBV29-1 and TRBJ1-1; D remains ambiguous. Deletions cut 3 bases from V and 0 bases from J, with 8 bases between. Germline loops: CDR1 SQVTM, CDR2 ANQGSEA. This CDR3 contains 13 residues. The CDR3 DNA follows: TGCAGCGTTGAGCCGATAATGAACACTGAAGCTTTCTTT. This gives the protein CSVEPIMNTEAFF.

This clonotype was recorded many times. The chain employs TRBV20-1 and TRBJ2-3, with a possible D match to TRBD2 (6 bases). Germline CDR1 reads DFQATT; CDR2 reads SNEGSKA (reference sequence). Trimming took 6 bases from V and 1 from J, leaving 14 bases between them. This CDR3 region has 14 residues. CDR3 coding DNA: TGCAGTGCCCTGACTAGTTCTGGCACAGATACGCAGTATTTT. This translates into CSALTSSGTDTQYF.

At least ten counts were recorded for this clonotype. The chain carries TRBV9 and TRBJ2-5, with 7 nucleotides matching TRBD1. Germline V gene data show CDR1 as SGDLS and CDR2 as YYNGEE. CDR3 size: 16 residues. Unmatched junction bases numbered 9, after V lost 4 bases and J lost 0 bases. The chain's CDR3 is CASSPRGQADQETQYF. In DNA, the CDR3 is TGTGCCAGCAGCCCCCGTGGACAGGCGGACCAAGAGACCCAGTACTTC.

This clonotype came up many times. The chain has TRBV7-2 and TRBJ1-1; TRBD1 aligns across 8 bases. The V gene end was trimmed by 1 base and the J gene end by 8 bases; junction bases not matched to a gene: 6. CDR1 SGHTA and CDR2 FQGNSA come from the germline V gene. The CDR3 is 14 residues long. CDR3 nucleotides: TGTGCCAGCAGCTTAGTCCCGGGACAGGTAGAAGCTTTCTTT. Translating gives CASSLVPGQVEAFF.

V gene TRBV4-3 combines with J gene TRBJ2-2; perhaps TRBD1 as D (5 bases). Germline CDR1 is LGHNA and CDR2 is YSLEER. The CDR3 runs to 16 residues. The germline V and J ends were trimmed by 3 bases and 6 bases, with 17 bases remaining between them. This CDR3 is CASSHVQGALAGELFF. The CDR3 DNA is TGCGCCAGCAGCCACGTCCAGGGTGCCTTAGCCGGGGAGCTGTTTTTT.

In its sample, this clonotype was seen many times. One junction end does not reproduce the germline sequence, and a read error may be involved. V is TRBV7-8 and J is TRBJ2-1; D is possibly TRBD2 (5 bases). Germline CDR1 SGHVS, CDR2 FQNEAQ. CDR3 length equals 16 residues. For the CDR3, the DNA is TGTGCCAGCAGCCTAGCCGCGGGTACCCTTTACAATGAGCAGTTCTTC. Translated, it gives CASSLAAGTLYNEQFF. Combining the CDR3 with reference TRBV7-8 and TRBJ2-1 gives the whole variable domain GAGVSQSPRYKVAKRGQDVALRCDPISGHVSLFWYQQALGQGPEFLTYFQNEAQLDKSGLPSDRFFAERPEGSVSTLKIQRTQQEDSAVYLCASSLAAGTLYNEQFFGPGTRLTVL.

Ten or more counts support this clonotype. The chain couples TRBV5-1 to TRBJ2-7; D ambiguous. This CDR3 is 14 amino acids long. Trimming took 3 bases from V and 4 from J, leaving 14 bases between them. CDR1 and CDR2 from the germline V gene are SGHRS and YFSETQ. The DNA of the CDR3 is TGCGCCAGCAGCTCCGCCGCTGGAATGTACGAGCAGTACTTC. This encodes CASSSAAGMYEQYF.

This clonotype was detected ten times or more. The V gene is TRBV10-3, the J gene TRBJ2-7; tentatively, D is TRBD1 or TRBD2 (5 bases each). The V end lost 7 bases, the J end lost 6 bases, and 16 bases lay between the germline ends. The CDR3 is 13 amino acids. Germline V gene data show CDR1 as ENHRY and CDR2 as SYGVKD. DNA for the CDR3: TGTGCCATCAACCCTGAGGCAGGGACCGAGCAGTACTTC. Translating it yields CAINPEAGTEQYF.

This clonotype appeared a few times. This chain uses TRBV7-8 with TRBJ1-5; 10 bases align to TRBD1. CDR1 and CDR2 (germline): SGHVS, FQNEAQ. V lost 5 bases to trimming and J lost 6 bases; unmatched junction nucleotides: 13. This CDR3 spans 17 amino acids. Here the CDR3 DNA reads TGTGCCAGCAGCCTGGGGACAGGGGCGGGAGGGGGTCAGCCCCAGCATTTT. It is translated as CASSLGTGAGGGQPQHF.